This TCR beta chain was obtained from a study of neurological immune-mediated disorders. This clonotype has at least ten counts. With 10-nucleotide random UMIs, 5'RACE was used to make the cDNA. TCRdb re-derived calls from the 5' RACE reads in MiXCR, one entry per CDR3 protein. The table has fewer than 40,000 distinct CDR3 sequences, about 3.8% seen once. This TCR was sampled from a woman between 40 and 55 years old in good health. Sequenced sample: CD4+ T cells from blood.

Here the CDR3 reads CASRQPGSYGYTF. The CDR3 coding sequence is TGTGCCAGCAGACAACCAGGGTCCTATGGCTACACCTTC. This chain joins TRBV21-1 and TRBJ1-2; the table's TRBD1 call for D was not verified on the DNA. TRBV21-1 counts as a pseudogene. The CDR3 has 13 residues.